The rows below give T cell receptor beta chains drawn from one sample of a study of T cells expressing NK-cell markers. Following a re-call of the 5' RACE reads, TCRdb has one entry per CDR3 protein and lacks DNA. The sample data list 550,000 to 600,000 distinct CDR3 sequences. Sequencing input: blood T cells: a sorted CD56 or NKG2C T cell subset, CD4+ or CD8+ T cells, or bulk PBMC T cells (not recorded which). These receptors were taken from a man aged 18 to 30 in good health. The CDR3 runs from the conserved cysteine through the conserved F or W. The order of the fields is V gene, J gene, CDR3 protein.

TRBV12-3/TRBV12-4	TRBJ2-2	CASRTGSGINTGELFF
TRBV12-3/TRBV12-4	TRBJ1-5	CASSLALSGNQPQHF
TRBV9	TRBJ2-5	CASSDTGLVVETQYF
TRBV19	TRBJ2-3	CASSNYRGPTDTQYF
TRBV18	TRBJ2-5	CASSPPTNRETQYF
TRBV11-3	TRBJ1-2	CASSSGGIDGYTF
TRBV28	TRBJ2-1	CASSSTSGTHGDEQFF
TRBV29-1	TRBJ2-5	CSATSGERTQYF
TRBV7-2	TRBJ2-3	CASSRRRTDTQYF
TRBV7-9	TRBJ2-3	CASSLAGGINTQYF
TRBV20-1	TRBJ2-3	CSAPGLADTQYF
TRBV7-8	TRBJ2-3	CASSLVSPDTQYF
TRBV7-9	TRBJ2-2	CASSPPTSGLSTGELFF
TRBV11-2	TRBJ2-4	CASSLFSINQQYF
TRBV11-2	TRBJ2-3	CASSPQHTDTQYF
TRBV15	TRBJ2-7	CATSRDKGTSYEQYF
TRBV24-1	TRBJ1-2	CATSRDVYGYTF
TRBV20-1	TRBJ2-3	CSASLRTRTSTDTQYF
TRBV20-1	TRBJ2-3	CSARDLRLAGGRRGTDTQYF
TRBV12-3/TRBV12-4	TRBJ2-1	CASRGGTLGSNEQFF
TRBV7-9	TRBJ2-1	CASSPEESSSYNEQFF
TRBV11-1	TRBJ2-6	CASSLTPRGGPGANVLTF
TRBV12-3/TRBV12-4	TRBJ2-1	CASSLATLGVPEQFF
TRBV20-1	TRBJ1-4	CSAIGVVEKLFF
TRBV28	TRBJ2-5	CPSSLTGTGGWETQYF
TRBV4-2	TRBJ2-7	CASSQGGQGFEEQYF
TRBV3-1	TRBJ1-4	CASSPNPGRRDEKLFF
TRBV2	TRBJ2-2	CASSEGLAAGELFF
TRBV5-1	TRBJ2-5	CASSRAGTGGSETQYF
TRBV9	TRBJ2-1	CASTPHRTIHEQFF
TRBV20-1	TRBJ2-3	CSARGPLRADTQYF
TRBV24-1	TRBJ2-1	CATSDRAGSSYNEQFF
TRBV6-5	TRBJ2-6	CASSYLLAGVTGANVLTF
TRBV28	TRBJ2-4	CASDPGTELAKNIQYF
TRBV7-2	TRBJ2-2	CASSLARLVPTGELFF
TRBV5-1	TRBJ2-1	CASRPGTASNEQFF
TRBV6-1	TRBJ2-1	CASTPGTSGGSSYNEQFF
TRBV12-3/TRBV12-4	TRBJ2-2	CASSILDRVGTGELFF
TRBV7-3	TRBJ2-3	CASSPWGLDTDTQYF
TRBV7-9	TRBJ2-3	CASSFDLDTQYF
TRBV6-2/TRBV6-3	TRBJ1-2	CASSQGRGYTF
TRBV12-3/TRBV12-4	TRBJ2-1	CASSLRGGGRTSYNEQFF
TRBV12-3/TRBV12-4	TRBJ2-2	CASSSLRTGSPGELFF
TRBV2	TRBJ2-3	CASSGLLAGVGDTQYF
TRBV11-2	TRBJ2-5	CASSSILTGWSETQYF
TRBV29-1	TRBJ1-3	CSVEEGTGGPGNTIYF
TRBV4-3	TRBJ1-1	CAKASRDIQIVGTGVPEAFF